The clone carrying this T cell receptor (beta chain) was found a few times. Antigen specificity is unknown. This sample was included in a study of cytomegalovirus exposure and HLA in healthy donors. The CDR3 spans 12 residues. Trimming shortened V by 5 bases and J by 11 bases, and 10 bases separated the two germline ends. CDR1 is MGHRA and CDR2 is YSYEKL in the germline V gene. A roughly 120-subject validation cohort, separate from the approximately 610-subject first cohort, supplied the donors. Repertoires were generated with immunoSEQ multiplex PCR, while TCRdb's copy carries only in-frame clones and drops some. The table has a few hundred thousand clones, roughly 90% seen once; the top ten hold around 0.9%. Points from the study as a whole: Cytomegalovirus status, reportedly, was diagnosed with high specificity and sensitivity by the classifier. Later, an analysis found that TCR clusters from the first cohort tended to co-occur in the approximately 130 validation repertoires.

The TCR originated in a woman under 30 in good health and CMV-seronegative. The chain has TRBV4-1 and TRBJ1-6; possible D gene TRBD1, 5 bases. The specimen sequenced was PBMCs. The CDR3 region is CASSLGDTPLHF. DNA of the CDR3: TGCGCCAGCAGCTTAGGGGATACACCCCTCCACTTT.